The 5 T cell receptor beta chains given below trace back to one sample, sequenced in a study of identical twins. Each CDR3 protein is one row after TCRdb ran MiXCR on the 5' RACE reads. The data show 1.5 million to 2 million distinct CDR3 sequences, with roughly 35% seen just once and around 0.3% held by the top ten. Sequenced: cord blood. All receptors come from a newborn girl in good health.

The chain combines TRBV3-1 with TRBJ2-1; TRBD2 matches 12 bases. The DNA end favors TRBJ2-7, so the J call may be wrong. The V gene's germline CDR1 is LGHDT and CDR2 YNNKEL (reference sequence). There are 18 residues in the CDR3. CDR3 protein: CASSQDGLAGSSYNEQYF. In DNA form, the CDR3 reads TGTGCCAGCAGCCAAGATGGACTAGCGGGGAGCTCCTACAATGAGCAGTACTTC.

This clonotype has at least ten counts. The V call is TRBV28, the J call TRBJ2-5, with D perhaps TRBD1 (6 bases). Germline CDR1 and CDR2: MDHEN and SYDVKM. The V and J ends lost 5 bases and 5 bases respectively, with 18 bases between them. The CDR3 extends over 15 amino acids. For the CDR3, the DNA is TGTGCCAGCAGTCCCCCGAACAGGGCGAGGGAGACCCAGTACTTC. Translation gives CASSPPNRARETQYF.

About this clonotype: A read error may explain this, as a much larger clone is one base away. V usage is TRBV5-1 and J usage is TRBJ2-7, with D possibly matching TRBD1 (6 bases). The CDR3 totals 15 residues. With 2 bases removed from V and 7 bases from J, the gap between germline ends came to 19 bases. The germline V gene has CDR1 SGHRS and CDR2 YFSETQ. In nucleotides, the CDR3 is TGCGCCAGCAGCTTACAGGGCGTGGGATACAATGAGCAGTACTTC. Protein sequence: CASSLQGVGYNEQYF.

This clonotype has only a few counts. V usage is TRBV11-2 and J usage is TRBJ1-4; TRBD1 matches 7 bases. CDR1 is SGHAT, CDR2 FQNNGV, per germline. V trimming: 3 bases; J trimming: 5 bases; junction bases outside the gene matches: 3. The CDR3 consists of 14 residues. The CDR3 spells CASSLGQMNEKLFF. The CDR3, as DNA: TGTGCCAGCAGCTTGGGACAGATGAATGAAAAACTGTTTTTT. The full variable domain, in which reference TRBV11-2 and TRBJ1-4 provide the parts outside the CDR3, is EAGVAQSPRYKIIEKRQSVAFWCNPISGHATLYWYQQILGQGPKLLIQFQNNGVVDDSQLPKDRFSAERLKGVDSTLKIQPAKLEDSAVYLCASSLGQMNEKLFFGSGTQLSVL.

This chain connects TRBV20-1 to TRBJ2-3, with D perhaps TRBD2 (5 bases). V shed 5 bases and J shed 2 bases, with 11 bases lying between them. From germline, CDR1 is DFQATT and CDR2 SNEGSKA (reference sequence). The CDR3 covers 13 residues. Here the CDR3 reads CSAEDSYTDTQYF. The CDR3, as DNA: TGCAGTGCTGAGGACTCCTACACAGATACGCAGTATTTT.